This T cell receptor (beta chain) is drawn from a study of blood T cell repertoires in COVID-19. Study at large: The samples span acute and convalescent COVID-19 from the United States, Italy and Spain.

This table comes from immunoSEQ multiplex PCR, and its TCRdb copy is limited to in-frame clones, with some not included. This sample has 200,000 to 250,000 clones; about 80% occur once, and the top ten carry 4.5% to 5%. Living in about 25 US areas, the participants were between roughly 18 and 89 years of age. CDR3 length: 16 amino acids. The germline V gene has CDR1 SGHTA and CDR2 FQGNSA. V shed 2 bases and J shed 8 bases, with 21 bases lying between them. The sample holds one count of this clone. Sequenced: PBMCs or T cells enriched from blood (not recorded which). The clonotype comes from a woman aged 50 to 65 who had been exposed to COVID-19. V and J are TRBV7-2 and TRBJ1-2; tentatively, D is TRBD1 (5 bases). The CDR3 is CASSLSPLGGTSGYTF. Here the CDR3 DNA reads TGTGCCAGCAGCTTATCTCCCCTCGGGGGGACCTCGGGCTACACCTTC.